This T cell receptor (beta chain) emerged from a study of blood T cell repertoires in COVID-19. This table comes from immunoSEQ multiplex PCR, and its TCRdb copy is limited to in-frame clones, with some not included. The table has about 56,000 clones, approximately 92% seen once; the top ten hold around 46%. With V trimmed by 0 bases and J by 9 bases, 4 bases remained unmatched. Looked up from germline, CDR1 is MNHEY and CDR2 is SVGAGI. This CDR3 has 15 amino acids. This sequence joins TRBV6-5 and TRBJ1-6, with 8 bases that match TRBD1. The sequenced material came from peripheral blood. The sequence was obtained from a woman in her fifties or sixties with COVID-19, enrolled during active disease. The CDR3 nucleotides are TGTGCCAGCAGTTACTCGGGGACAGGAACTTCACCCCTCCACTTT. Residues: CASSYSGTGTSPLHF.